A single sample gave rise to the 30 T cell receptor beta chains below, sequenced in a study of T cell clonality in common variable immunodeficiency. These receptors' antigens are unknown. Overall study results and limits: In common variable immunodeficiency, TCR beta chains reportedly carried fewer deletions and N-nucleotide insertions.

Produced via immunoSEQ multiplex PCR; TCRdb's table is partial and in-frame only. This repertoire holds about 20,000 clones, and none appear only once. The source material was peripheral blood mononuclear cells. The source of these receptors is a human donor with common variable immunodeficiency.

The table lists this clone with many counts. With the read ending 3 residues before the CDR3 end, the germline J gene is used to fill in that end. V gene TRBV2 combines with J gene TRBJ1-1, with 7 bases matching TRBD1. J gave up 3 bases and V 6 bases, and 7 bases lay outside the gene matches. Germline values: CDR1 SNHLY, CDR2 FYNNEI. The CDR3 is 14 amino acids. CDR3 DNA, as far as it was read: TGTGCCAGCAGGGTACAGGGGAAGGACACTGAA. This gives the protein CASRVQGKDTE. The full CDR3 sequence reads CASRVQGKDTEAFF. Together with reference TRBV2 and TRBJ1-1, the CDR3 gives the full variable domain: EPEVTQTPSHQVTQMGQEVILRCVPISNHLYFYWYRQILGQKVEFLVSFYNNEISEKSEIFDDQFSVERPDGSNFTLKIRSTKLEDSAMYFCASRVQGKDTEAFFGQGTRLTVV.

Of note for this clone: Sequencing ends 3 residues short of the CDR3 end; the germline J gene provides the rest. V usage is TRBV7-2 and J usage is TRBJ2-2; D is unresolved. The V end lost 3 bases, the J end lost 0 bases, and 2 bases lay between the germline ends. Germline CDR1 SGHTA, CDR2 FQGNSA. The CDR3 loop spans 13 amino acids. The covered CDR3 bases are TGTGCCAGCAGCTTCACGAACACCGGGGAG. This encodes CASSFTNTGE. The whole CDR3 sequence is CASSFTNTGELFF.

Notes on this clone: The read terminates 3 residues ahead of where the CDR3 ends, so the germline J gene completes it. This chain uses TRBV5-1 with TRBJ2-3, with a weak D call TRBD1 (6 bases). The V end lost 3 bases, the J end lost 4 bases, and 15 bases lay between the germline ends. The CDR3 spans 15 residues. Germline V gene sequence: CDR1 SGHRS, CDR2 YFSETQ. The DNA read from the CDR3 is TGCGCCAGCAGCTCACAGGGAATGACGGCAGATACG. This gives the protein CASSSQGMTADT. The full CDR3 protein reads CASSSQGMTADTQYF.

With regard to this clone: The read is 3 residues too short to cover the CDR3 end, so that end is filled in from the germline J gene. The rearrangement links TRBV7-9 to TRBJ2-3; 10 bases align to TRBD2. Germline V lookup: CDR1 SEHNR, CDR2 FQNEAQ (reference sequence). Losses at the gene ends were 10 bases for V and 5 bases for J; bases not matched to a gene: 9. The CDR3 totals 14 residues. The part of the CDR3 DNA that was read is TGTGCCACCAAGCGGGAGGGCTCCAGAGATACG. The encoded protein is CATKREGSRDT. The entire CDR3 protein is CATKREGSRDTQYF.

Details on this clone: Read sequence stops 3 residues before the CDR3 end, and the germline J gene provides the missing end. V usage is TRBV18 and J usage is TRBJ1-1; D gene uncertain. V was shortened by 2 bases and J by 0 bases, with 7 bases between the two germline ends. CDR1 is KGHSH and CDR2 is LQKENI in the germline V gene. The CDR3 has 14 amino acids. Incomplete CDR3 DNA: TGTGCCAGCTCACCAGATCGGTTGAACACTGAA. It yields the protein CASSPDRLNTE. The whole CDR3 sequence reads CASSPDRLNTEAFF.

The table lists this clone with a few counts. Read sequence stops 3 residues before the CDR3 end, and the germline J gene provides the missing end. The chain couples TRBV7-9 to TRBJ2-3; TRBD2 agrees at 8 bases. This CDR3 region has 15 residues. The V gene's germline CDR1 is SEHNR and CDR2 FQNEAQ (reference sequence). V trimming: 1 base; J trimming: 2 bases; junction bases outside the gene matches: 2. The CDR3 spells CASSLVGLVTDTQYF. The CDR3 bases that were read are TGTGCCAGCAGCTTAGTGGGACTAGTCACAGATACG.

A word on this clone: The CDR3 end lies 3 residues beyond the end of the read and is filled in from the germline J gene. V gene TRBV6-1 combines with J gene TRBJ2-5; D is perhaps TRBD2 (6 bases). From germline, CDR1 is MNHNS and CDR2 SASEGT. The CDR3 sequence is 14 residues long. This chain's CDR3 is CASSDGGIGLTQYF. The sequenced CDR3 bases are TGTGCCAGCAGTGATGGGGGGATTGGGCTTACC.

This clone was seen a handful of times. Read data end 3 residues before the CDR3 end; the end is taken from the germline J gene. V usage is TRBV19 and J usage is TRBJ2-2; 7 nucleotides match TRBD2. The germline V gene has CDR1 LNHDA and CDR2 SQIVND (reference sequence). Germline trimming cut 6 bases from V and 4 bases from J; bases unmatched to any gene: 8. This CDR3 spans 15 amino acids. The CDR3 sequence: CASSPWASGTGELFF. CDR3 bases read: TGTGCCAGTAGCCCTTGGGCTAGCGGCACCGGGGAG.

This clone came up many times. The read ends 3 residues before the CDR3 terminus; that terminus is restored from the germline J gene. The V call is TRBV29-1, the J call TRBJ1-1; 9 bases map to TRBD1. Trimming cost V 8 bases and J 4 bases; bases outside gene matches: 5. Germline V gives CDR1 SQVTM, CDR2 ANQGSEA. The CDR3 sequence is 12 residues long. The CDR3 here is CSTGTGSTEAFF. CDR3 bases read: TGCAGCACAGGGACAGGGAGCACTGAA. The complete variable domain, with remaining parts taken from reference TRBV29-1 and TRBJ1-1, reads SAVISQKPSRDICQRGTSLTIQCQVDSQVTMMFWYRQQPGQSLTLIATANQGSEATYESGFVIDKFPISRPNLTFSTLTVSNMSPEDSSIYLCSTGTGSTEAFFGQGTRLTVV.

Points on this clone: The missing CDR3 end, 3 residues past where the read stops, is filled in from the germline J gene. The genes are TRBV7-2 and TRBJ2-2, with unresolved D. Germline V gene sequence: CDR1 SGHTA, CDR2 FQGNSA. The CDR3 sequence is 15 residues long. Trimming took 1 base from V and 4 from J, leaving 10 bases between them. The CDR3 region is CASSLGALPTGELFF. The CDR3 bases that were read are TGTGCCAGCAGCTTAGGCGCCTTACCCACCGGGGAG. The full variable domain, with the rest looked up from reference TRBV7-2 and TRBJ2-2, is GAGVSQSPSNKVTEKGKDVELRCDPISGHTALYWYRQSLGQGLEFLIYFQGNSAPDKSGLPSDRFSAERTGGSVSTLTIQRTQQEDSAVYLCASSLGALPTGELFFGEGSRLTVL.

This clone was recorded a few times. The CDR3 sequence: CASSPGLAGRETQYF. The DNA read from the CDR3 is TGTGCCAGCAGCCCTGGGTTAGCGGGGAGGGAGACC. The chain carries TRBV7-9 and TRBJ2-5, with 8 bases matching TRBD2. The CDR3 end lies 3 residues beyond the end of the read and is filled in from the germline J gene. V shed 5 bases and J 5 bases; nucleotides not matched to a gene: 10. Germline lookup yields CDR1 SEHNR and CDR2 FQNEAQ (reference sequence). The CDR3 runs 15 residues.

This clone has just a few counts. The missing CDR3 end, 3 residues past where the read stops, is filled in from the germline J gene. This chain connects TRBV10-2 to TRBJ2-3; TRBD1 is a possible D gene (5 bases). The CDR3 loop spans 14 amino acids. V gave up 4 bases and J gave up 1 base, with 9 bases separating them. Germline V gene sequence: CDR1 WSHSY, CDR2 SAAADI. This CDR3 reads CASSVVGGTDTQYF. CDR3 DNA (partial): TGCGCCAGCAGTGTTGTAGGGGGCACAGATACG.

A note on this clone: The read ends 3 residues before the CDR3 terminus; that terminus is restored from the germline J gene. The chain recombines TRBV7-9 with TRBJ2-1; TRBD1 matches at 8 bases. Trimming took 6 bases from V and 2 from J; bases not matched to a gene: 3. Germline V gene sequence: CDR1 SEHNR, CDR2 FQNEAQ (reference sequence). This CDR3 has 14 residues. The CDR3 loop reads CASSRDRTYNEQFF. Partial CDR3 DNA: TGTGCCAGCAGTCGGGACAGGACCTACAATGAG.

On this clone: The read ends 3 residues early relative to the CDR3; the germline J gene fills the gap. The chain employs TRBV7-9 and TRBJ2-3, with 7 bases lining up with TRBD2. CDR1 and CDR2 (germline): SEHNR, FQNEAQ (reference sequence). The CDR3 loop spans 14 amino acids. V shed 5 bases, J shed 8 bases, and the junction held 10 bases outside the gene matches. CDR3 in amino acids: CASSPSPSGGTQYF. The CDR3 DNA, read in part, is TGTGCCAGCAGCCCGTCGCCTAGCGGCGGTACG.

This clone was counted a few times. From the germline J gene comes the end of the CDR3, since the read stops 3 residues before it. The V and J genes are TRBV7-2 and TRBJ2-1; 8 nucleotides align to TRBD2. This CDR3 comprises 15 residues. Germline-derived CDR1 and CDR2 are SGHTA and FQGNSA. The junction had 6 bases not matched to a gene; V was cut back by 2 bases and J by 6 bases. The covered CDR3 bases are TGTGCCAGCAGCTTATCTAGCGGGCCCTTCAATGAG. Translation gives CASSLSSGPFNE. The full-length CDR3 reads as CASSLSSGPFNEQFF.

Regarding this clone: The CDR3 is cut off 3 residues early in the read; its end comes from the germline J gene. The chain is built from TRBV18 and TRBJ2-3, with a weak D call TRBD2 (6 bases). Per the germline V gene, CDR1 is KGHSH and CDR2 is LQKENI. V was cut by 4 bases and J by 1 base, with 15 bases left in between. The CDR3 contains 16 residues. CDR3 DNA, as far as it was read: TGTGCCAGCTCACTCGAACGGGACTGGGGCACAGATACG. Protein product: CASSLERDWGTDT. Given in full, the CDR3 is CASSLERDWGTDTQYF.

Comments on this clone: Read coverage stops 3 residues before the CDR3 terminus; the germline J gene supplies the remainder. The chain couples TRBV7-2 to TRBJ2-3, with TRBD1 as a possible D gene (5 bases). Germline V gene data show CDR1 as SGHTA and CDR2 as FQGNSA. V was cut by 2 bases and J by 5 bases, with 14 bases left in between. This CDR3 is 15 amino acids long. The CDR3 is CASSLSGYQGDTQYF. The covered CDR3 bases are TGTGCCAGCAGCTTATCAGGGTATCAAGGAGATACG.

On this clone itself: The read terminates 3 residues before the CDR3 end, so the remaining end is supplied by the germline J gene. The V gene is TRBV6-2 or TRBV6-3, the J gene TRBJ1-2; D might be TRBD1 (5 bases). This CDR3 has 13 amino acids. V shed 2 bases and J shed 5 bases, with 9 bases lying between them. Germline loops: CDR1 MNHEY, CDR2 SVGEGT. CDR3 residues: CASSYDGGYGYTF. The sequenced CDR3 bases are TGTGCCAGCAGTTACGACGGGGGGTATGGC.

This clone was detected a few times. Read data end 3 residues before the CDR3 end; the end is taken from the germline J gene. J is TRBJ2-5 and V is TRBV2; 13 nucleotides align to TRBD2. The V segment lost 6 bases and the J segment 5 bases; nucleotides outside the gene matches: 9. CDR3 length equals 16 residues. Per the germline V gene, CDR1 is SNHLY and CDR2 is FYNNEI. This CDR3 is CASSRLAGGRRETQYF. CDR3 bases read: TGTGCCAGCAGCAGACTAGCGGGGGGCCGACGGGAGACC.

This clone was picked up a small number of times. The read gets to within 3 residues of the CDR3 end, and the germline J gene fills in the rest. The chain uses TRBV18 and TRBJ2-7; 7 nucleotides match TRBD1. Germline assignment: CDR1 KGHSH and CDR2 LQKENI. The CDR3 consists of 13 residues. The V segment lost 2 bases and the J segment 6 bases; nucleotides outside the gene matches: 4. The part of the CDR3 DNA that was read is TGTGCCAGCTCACCAAGACAGGGCAGCGAG. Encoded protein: CASSPRQGSE. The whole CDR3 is CASSPRQGSEQYF.

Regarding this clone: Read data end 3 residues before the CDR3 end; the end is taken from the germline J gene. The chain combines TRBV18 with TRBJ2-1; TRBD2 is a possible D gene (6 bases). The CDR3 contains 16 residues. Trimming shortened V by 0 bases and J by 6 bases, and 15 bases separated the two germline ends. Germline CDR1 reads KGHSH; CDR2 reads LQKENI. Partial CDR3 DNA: TGTGCCAGCTCACCACCGATGCAGGGAGGATTCAATGAG. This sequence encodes CASSPPMQGGFNE. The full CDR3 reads CASSPPMQGGFNEQFF.

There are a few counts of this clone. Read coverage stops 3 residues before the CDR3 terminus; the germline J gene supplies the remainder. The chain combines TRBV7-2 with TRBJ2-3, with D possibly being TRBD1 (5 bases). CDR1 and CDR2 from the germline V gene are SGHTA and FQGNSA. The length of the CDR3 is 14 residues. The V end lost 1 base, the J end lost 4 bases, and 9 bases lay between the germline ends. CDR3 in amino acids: CASSLVPQADTQYF. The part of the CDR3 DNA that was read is TGTGCCAGCAGCTTAGTCCCACAGGCAGATACG.

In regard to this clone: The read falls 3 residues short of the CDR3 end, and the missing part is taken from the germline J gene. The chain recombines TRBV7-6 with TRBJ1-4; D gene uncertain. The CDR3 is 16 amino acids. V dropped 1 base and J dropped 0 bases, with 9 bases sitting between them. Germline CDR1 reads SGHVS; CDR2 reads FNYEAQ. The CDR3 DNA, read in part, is TGTGCCAGCAGCTTAGGCTACAGTCCAACTAATGAAAAA. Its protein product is CASSLGYSPTNEK. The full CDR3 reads CASSLGYSPTNEKLFF.

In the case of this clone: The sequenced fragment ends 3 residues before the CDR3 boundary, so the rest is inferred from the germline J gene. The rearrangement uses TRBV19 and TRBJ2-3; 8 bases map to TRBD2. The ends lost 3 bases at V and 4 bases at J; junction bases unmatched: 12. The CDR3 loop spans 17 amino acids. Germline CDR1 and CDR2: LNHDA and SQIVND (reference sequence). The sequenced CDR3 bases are TGTGCCAGTAGTATTACGGGAGTTCGGGGGGGCCCAGATACG. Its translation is CASSITGVRGGPDT. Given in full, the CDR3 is CASSITGVRGGPDTQYF.

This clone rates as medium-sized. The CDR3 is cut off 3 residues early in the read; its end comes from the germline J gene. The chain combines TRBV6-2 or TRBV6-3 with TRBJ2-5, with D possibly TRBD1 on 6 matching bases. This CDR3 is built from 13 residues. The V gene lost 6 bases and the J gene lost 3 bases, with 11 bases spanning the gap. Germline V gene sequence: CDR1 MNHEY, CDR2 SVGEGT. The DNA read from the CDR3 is TGTGCCAGCAGCGGACAGATCGAAGAGACC. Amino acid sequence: CASSGQIEET. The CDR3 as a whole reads CASSGQIEETQYF.

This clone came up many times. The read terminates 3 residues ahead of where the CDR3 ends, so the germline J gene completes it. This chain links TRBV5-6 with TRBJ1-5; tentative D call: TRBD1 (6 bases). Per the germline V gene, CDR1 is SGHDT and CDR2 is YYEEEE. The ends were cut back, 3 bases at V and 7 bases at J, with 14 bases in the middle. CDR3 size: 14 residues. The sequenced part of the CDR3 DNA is TGTGCCAGCAGCTCGTACAGGGTTGGACAGCCC. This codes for CASSSYRVGQP. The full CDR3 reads CASSSYRVGQPQHF.

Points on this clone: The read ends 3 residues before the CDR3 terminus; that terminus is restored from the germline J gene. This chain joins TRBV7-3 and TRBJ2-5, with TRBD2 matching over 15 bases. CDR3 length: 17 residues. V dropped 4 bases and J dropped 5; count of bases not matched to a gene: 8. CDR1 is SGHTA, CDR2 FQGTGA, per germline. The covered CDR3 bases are TGTGCCAGCAGCTCGGGGGGAGGACTAGCGGGAGGGGAGACC. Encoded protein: CASSSGGGLAGGET. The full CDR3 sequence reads CASSSGGGLAGGETQYF.

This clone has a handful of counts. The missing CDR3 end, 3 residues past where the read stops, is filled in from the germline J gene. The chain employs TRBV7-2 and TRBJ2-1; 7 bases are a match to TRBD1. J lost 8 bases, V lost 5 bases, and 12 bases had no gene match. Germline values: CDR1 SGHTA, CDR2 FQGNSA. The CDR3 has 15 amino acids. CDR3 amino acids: CASSTTGERLHEQFF. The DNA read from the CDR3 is TGTGCCAGCAGCACCACAGGGGAGCGACTCCATGAG.

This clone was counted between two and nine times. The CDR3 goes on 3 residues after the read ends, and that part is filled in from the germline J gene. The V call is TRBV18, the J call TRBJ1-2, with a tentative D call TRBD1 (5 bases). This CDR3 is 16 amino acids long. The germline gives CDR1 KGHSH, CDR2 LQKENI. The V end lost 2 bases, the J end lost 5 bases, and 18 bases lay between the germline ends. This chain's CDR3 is CASSPGVGADTYGYTF. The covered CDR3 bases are TGTGCCAGCTCACCAGGGGTCGGCGCGGACACATATGGC.

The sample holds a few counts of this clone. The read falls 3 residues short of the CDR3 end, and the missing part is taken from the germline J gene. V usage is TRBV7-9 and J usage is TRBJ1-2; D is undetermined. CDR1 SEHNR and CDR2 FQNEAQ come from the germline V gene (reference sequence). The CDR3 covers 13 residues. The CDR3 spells CASSPFGGNGYTF. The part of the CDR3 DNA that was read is TGTGCCAGCAGCCCCTTCGGCGGGAACGGC.